What follows is one TCR beta chain and its context. The antigen is undetermined. The data belong to a study of shared clonotypes between healthy human individuals. About the research overall: Three plates were used per donor for CD4 naive, three for CD4 memory, two for CD8 naive and one for CD8 memory. Points from the study as a whole: In this cohort, only blood was sampled, and tissue repertoires likely differ. All-four-donor shared clonotypes had higher generation probabilities than non-shared clonotypes did. It was anticipated that sequencing depth would influence how many clonotypes donors shared.

CD45RO-negative, CCR7-positively selected cells formed the naive CD8 fraction, excluding terminally differentiated effector memory CD45RA+ cells. Repertoires were generated with immunoSEQ multiplex PCR, while TCRdb's copy carries only in-frame clones and drops some. The table has nearly 2 million clones, around 96% seen once. CDR1 and CDR2 from the germline V gene are GTSNPN and SVGIG (reference sequence). This CDR3 has 12 residues. Trimming pared 0 bases from V and 6 bases from J, leaving 9 bases between. The J gene is TRBJ2-7, the V gene TRBV30; D unclear. The sequence was collected from a young man in good health. Input material: naive CD8+ T cells sorted from blood. The CDR3: CAWSVMVSEQYF. CDR3 in DNA: TGTGCCTGGAGTGTAATGGTTAGCGAGCAGTACTTC.